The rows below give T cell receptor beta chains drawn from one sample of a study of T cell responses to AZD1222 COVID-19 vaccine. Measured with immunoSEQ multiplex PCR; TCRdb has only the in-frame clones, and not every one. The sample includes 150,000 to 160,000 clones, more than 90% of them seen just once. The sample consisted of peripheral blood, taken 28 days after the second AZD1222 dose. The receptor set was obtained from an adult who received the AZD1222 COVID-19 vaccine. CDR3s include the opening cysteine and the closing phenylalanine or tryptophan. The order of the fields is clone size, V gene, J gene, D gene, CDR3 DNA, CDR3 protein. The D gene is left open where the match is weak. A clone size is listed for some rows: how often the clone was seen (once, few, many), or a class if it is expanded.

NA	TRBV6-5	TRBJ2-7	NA	TGTGCCAGCAGGGTTACCTATTACGAGCAGTACTTC	CASRVTYYEQYF
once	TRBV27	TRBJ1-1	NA	TGTGCCAGCAGTCTCCTGACAGAGAACACTGAAGCTTTCTTT	CASSLLTENTEAFF
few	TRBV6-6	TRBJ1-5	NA	TGTGCCAGCAGTTATCGGGAGGGGAGTCAGCCCCAGCATTTT	CASSYREGSQPQHF
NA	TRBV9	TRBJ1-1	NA	TGTGCCAGCAGCCCAATACCGGGGCTGAACACTGAAGCTTTCTTT	CASSPIPGLNTEAFF
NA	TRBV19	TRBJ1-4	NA	TGTGCCAGTAGTATAGCGAGGGCGGCGTCGGACGAAAAACTGTTTTTT	CASSIARAASDEKLFF
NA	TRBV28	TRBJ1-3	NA	TGTGCCAGCAGCCGCACCGAATCCGGAAACACCATATATTTT	CASSRTESGNTIYF
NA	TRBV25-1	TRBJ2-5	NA	TGTGCCAGCAGTGAGGGAGGAGGGAAGGAGACCCAGTACTTC	CASSEGGGKETQYF
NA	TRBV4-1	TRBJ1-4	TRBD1	TGCGCCAGCAGCCAATCCGGGACAGGTAATGAAAAACTGTTTTTT	CASSQSGTGNEKLFF
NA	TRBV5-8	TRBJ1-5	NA	TGTGCCAGCAGCTTTCTCGCCTCGGCAGGGACGAATCAGCCCCAGCATTTT	CASSFLASAGTNQPQHF
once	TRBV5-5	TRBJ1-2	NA	TGTGCCAGCAGCGAACTTGGGTCCTACCCAGGTATCGGGCCAGGAGGCTACACCTTC	CASSELGSYPGIGPGGYTF
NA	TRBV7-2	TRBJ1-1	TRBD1	TGTGCCAGCAGCCTGGGACAGCATAACACTGAAGCTTTCTTT	CASSLGQHNTEAFF
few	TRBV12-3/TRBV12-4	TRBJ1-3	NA	TGTGCCAGCACCGTGGGGGGAGGAAACACCATATATTTT	CASTVGGGNTIYF
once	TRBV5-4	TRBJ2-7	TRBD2	TGTGCCAGCAGCTCGGGACTAGGCAACTCCTACGAGCAGTACTTC	CASSSGLGNSYEQYF
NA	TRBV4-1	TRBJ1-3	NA	TGCGCCAGCAGCCAAGACATATCACCCTCTGGAAACACCATATATTTT	CASSQDISPSGNTIYF
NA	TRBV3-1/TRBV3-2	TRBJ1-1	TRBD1	TGTGCCAGCAGCTACAGGGGGCGAGCTTTCTTT	CASSYRGRAFF
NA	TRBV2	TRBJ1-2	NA	TGTGCCACCCCGCACTATGGCTACACCTTC	CATPHYGYTF
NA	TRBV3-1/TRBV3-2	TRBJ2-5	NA	TGTGCCAGCAGCCAAGATCTTTTTGATTACGTCGGGAGTGTGGAGACCCAGTACTTC	CASSQDLFDYVGSVETQYF
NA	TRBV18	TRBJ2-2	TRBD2	TGTGCCAGCTCACCGTCACTAGCGGTGAACACCGGGGAGCTGTTTTTT	CASSPSLAVNTGELFF
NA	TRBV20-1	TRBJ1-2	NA	TGCAGTGCTGCTCCCGGCTACACCTTC	CSAAPGYTF
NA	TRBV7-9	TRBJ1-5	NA	TGTGCCAGCAGCCCCCGGGGGACCGGCAATCAGCCCCAGCATTTT	CASSPRGTGNQPQHF
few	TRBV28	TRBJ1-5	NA	TGTGCCAGCAGAATAAGGGGGTTATATGACAATCAGCCCCAGCATTTT	CASRIRGLYDNQPQHF
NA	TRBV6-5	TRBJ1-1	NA	TGTGCCAGCAGTCCGGGACTCAGCATGAACACTGAAGCTTTCTTT	CASSPGLSMNTEAFF
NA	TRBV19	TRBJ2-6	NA	TGTGCCAGTATCCAGTTCTCTGGGGCCAACGTCCTGACTTTC	CASIQFSGANVLTF
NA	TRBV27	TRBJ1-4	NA	TGTGCCAGCAGTTTAAGTTCGGCGGGAAGAGCAACTAATGAAAAACTGTTTTTT	CASSLSSAGRATNEKLFF
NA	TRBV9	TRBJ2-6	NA	TGTGCCAGCAGCAAGAGACAGGACTCTGGGGCCAACGTCCTGACTTTC	CASSKRQDSGANVLTF
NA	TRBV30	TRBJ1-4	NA	TGTGCCTGGCCCGAGGGTCCACCAGGTCGAGAAAAACTGTTTTTT	CAWPEGPPGREKLFF
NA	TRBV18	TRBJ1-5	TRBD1	TGTGCCAGCTCACGACGACAGGGTGGTCAGCCCCAGCATTTT	CASSRRQGGQPQHF
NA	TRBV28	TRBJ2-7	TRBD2	TGTGCCAGCAGCCCACTAGCGGCGCTCCTCGAGCAGTACTTC	CASSPLAALLEQYF
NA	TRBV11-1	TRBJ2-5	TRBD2	TGTGCCAGCAGCTTAGTTTCGGGAGGCTTACAAGAGACCCAGTACTTC	CASSLVSGGLQETQYF
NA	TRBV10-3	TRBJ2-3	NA	TGTGCCATCGAAGAGGGAAGCAGCACAGATACGCAGTATTTT	CAIEEGSSTDTQYF
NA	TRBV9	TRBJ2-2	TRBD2	TGTGCCAGCAGCGTAGGACTAGCGGGAGATTGGACCGGGGAGCTGTTTTTT	CASSVGLAGDWTGELFF
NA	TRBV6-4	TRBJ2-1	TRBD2	TGTGCCAGCAGTGCCCTAGCGGGAGCCTTGAATGAGCAGTTCTTC	CASSALAGALNEQFF
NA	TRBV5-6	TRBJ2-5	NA	TGTGCCAGCAGCCCGTGGTGGGGGACCCAGTACTTC	CASSPWWGTQYF